Below are 6 T cell receptor beta chains sequenced from a single sample in a study of T-cell memory formation after mild COVID-19. TCRdb re-called the 5' RACE reads through MiXCR, storing one row per CDR3 protein. The sample shows roughly 250,000 distinct CDR3 sequences, around 17% of them seen only once. The specimen sequenced was PBMCs or a T cell subset sorted from them (not recorded which). The receptors originated from a man between 18 and 35 years old who had mild COVID-19 (a few samples of this study predate the infection). Cell type and time point are not known.

V usage is TRBV7-2 and J usage is TRBJ1-1, with a weak D call TRBD1 (5 bases). Trimming took 2 bases from V and 3 from J, leaving 13 bases between them. The CDR3 is 15 amino acids. In germline, CDR1 is SGHTA, CDR2 FQGNSA. CDR3 nucleotides: TGTGCCAGCAGCTTATTCCTAGGGGCGGACACTGAAGCTTTCTTT. Encoded protein: CASSLFLGADTEAFF.

This clonotype was seen a few times. The J gene is TRBJ2-3, the V gene TRBV5-6; 11 nucleotides line up with TRBD2. The V gene end was trimmed by 0 bases and the J gene end by 6 bases; junction bases not matched to a gene: 3. Germline-derived CDR1 and CDR2 are SGHDT and YYEEEE. This CDR3 comprises 15 residues. In DNA form, the CDR3 reads TGTGCCAGCAGCTTGGCGGCTAGCGGGGGGGATACGCAGTATTTT. Translated, it gives CASSLAASGGDTQYF.

The chain couples TRBV12-3 or TRBV12-4 to TRBJ2-1; 8 bases match TRBD1. V shed 2 bases, J shed 7 bases, and the junction held 4 bases outside the gene matches. CDR3 length equals 14 residues. The CDR3 loop reads CASSLSRGRNEQFF. DNA for the CDR3: TGTGCCAGCAGTTTAAGCAGGGGGCGGAATGAGCAGTTCTTC.

There are many counts of this clonotype. The chain combines TRBV12-3 or TRBV12-4 with TRBJ1-1; D uncertain. V lost 1 base and J 5 bases, leaving 8 bases between the germline ends. The CDR3 length is 13 residues. The chain's CDR3 is CASSLGARTEAFF. In DNA, the CDR3 is TGTGCCAGCAGTTTAGGGGCGCGGACTGAAGCTTTCTTT.

This clonotype was recorded a few times. The chain is built from TRBV12-3 or TRBV12-4 and TRBJ2-6; D perhaps matches TRBD1 (5 bases). This CDR3 region has 16 residues. Trimming cost V 3 bases and J 2 bases, with 11 bases left between them. The CDR3 is CASSFRGIAGANVLTF. DNA of the CDR3: TGTGCCAGCAGTTTTAGGGGTATTGCTGGGGCCAACGTCCTGACTTTC.

The chain is built from TRBV10-3 and TRBJ1-1, with 8 bases identical to TRBD1. The CDR3 is 12 amino acids. Germline CDR1 and CDR2: ENHRY and SYGVKD. The junction had 2 bases not matched to a gene; V was cut back by 10 bases and J by 1 base. DNA of the CDR3: TGTGCCACCGGACAGGGGAACACTGAAGCTTTCTTT. Translating gives CATGQGNTEAFF.